One sample yielded the 23 T cell receptor beta chains listed below, sequenced in a study of molecular identifiers for immune sequencing clone quantification. TCRdb re-called the PCR reads through MiXCR, storing one row per CDR3 protein. The sample lists approximately 680,000 distinct CDR3 sequences; over 25% were seen once. Material: naive CD8+ T cells from blood, with Jurkat cell RNA spiked in. Subset defined: FACS-sorted CD8+CD4-CCR7+CD45RA+ naive T cells. These receptors all come from a human donor in good health. Some libraries in this study had Jurkat cell RNA spiked in.

A word on this clonotype: It may be a read error: a sequence one base away is much more abundant. The conserved phenylalanine or tryptophan is not found at the CDR3 terminus, so this likely reflects a read error. The rearrangement joins TRBV12-3 or TRBV12-4 to TRBJ1-2; D remains unclear. V was cut by 4 bases and J by 2 bases, with 8 bases left in between. This CDR3 region has 13 residues. The CDR3 coding sequence is TGTGCCAGCAGTTCGGACGGAAACTATGGCTACACCCTC. It yields the protein CASSSDGNYGYTL.

V gene TRBV28 combines with J gene TRBJ2-5; TRBD1 matches 9 bases. The germline CDR1 and CDR2 sequences are MDHEN and SYDVKM. The CDR3 runs 14 residues. Trimming took 5 bases from V and 4 from J; bases not matched to a gene: 5. The CDR3 nucleotides read TGTGCCAGCAGTCGACAGGGGGTTGGAGAGACCCAGTACTTC. The encoded protein is CASSRQGVGETQYF.

The sample holds many counts of this clonotype. The chain is built from TRBV12-5 and TRBJ2-3; 8 nucleotides match TRBD1. The trim removed 3 bases at V and 5 bases at J, leaving 4 bases unmatched. The CDR3 is 14 residues long. Germline V gene data show CDR1 as LGHNT and CDR2 as FRNRAP. CDR3 DNA sequence: TGTGCTAGTGGTTTCTCTGACAGGGGAGATACGCAGTATTTT. This encodes CASGFSDRGDTQYF.

This clonotype was seen repeatedly, ten times or more. The chain combines TRBV20-1 with TRBJ2-7; 8 bases align to TRBD2. This CDR3 has 12 residues. CDR1 DFQATT and CDR2 SNEGSKA come from the germline V gene (reference sequence). V lost 3 bases and J lost 4; bases outside the gene matches: 2. The CDR3, as DNA: TGCAGTGCTAGGCCGGGGGGGTACGAGCAGTACTTC. Translated: CSARPGGYEQYF.

This clonotype was seen a handful of times. This chain links TRBV20-1 with TRBJ2-7; 8 nucleotides align to TRBD2. V was pared by 3 bases and J by 0 bases, with 10 bases of the junction left unmatched. CDR1 DFQATT and CDR2 SNEGSKA come from the germline V gene (reference sequence). The CDR3 runs 16 residues. The CDR3 DNA is TGCAGTGCTAGGGGTCCGGGACTAGTGAGCTCCTACGAGCAGTACTTC. Amino acids: CSARGPGLVSSYEQYF.

This clonotype came up many times. This chain uses TRBV24-1 with TRBJ2-1; 7 bases map to TRBD2. The V segment lost 5 bases and the J segment 4 bases; nucleotides outside the gene matches: 7. This CDR3 is built from 15 residues. Germline lookup yields CDR1 KGHDR and CDR2 SFDVKD. CDR3 sequence (DNA): TGTGCCACCAGTGTTGGTAGCGGGTTATACAATGAGCAGTTCTTC. It yields the protein CATSVGSGLYNEQFF.

V is TRBV7-6 and J is TRBJ2-2; D is unclear. The V gene's germline CDR1 is SGHVS and CDR2 FNYEAQ. This CDR3 comprises 13 residues. Trimming took 6 bases from V and 4 from J, leaving 9 bases between them. The CDR3 DNA reads TGTGCCAGCAGAGAAACCAGCACCGGGGAGCTGTTTTTT. Amino acid sequence: CASRETSTGELFF.

In this sample, this clonotype turned up a few times. This rearrangement joins TRBV20-1 to TRBJ1-6; 9 nucleotides agree with TRBD1. The CDR3 consists of 14 residues. The germline CDR1 and CDR2 sequences are DFQATT and SNEGSKA (reference sequence). After removal of 5 bases from V and 6 bases from J, the junction contained 5 bases not matched to a gene. The CDR3 sequence: CSASQGAVNSPLHF. In nucleotides, the CDR3 is TGCAGTGCTTCACAGGGGGCGGTTAATTCACCCCTCCACTTT.

The genes are TRBV5-5 and TRBJ2-5, with D perhaps matching TRBD2 (6 bases). Germline CDR1 is SGHKS and CDR2 is YYEKEE (reference sequence). Trimming cost V 4 bases and J 1 base, with 17 bases left between them. The CDR3 sequence is 16 residues long. This chain's CDR3 is CASSPGWLASQETQYF. As DNA, the CDR3 is TGTGCCAGCAGCCCAGGGTGGCTAGCGAGCCAAGAGACCCAGTACTTC.

This clonotype has just a few counts. V and J are TRBV14 and TRBJ1-4; 9 bases agree with TRBD1. V gave up 6 bases and J gave up 5 bases; unmatched junction bases: 16. Germline CDR1 is SGHDN and CDR2 is FVKESK. This CDR3 has 18 residues. The CDR3 nucleotides read TGTGCCAGCAGTGAGGGGACAGGGAGATCCAAGCTGAATGAAAAACTGTTTTTT. Its protein product is CASSEGTGRSKLNEKLFF.

This clonotype was seen only a few times. The chain is built from TRBV6-1 and TRBJ1-1, with TRBD1 matching 12 bases. The CDR3 consists of 16 residues. CDR1 is MNHNS, CDR2 SASEGT, per germline. V lost 6 bases, J lost 3 bases, and 8 bases stayed unmatched. The CDR3 coding sequence is TGTGCCAGCAGAAGGGACAGGGGGCTAACGTACACTGAAGCTTTCTTT. This translates into CASRRDRGLTYTEAFF.

For this clonotype: The junction does not match germline at one end; this may be a read error. This sequence joins TRBV12-3 or TRBV12-4 and TRBJ1-1; maybe TRBD1 (6 bases). This CDR3 spans 12 amino acids. The DNA for the CDR3 is TGTGCCAGCAAGGGGGTCTGGACTGAAGCTCTCTTT. Amino acid sequence: CASKGVWTEALF.

V gene TRBV5-6 combines with J gene TRBJ2-7, with 8 bases matching TRBD1. There are 16 residues in the CDR3. The germline CDR1 and CDR2 sequences are SGHDT and YYEEEE. Trimming cost V 0 bases and J 3 bases; bases outside gene matches: 8. CDR3 sequence (DNA): TGTGCCAGCAGCTTGGGACAGGGGCGGCTTATCTACGAGCAGTACTTC. Translation gives CASSLGQGRLIYEQYF.

Regarding this clonotype: This may be a read error: a much more frequent sequence differs by one nucleotide. This chain uses TRBV20-1 with TRBJ2-7, with 10 bases identical to TRBD2. From germline, CDR1 is DFQATT and CDR2 SNEGSKA (reference sequence). The CDR3 is 15 residues long. CDR3 amino acids: CSARFGLAAPYKQYF. The CDR3 DNA sequence: TGCAGTGCTAGATTCGGACTAGCGGCCCCCTACAAGCAGTACTTC.

This clonotype was observed at least ten times. V usage is TRBV29-1 and J usage is TRBJ2-7; 7 nucleotides line up with TRBD1. Losses at the gene ends were 4 bases for V and 3 bases for J; bases not matched to a gene: 9. CDR1 is SQVTM and CDR2 is ANQGSEA in the germline V gene. CDR3 length: 14 residues. CDR3 bases: TGCAGCGTTGGGGGTGGACAGGCCTACTACGAGCAGTACTTC. Translation gives CSVGGGQAYYEQYF.

The chain couples TRBV19 to TRBJ1-1; 7 bases match TRBD1. The V segment lost 1 base and the J segment 4 bases; nucleotides outside the gene matches: 3. The CDR3 spans 14 residues. Germline CDR1 LNHDA, CDR2 SQIVND (reference sequence). This CDR3 reads CASSIGSGGTEAFF. CDR3 sequence (DNA): TGTGCCAGTAGTATAGGGTCAGGGGGCACTGAAGCTTTCTTT.

The gene calls are TRBV4-3 and TRBJ2-7, with TRBD2 matching over 9 bases. In germline, CDR1 is LGHNA, CDR2 YSLEER. CDR3 length: 15 amino acids. J gave up 2 bases and V 1 base, and 3 bases lay outside the gene matches. DNA for the CDR3: TGCGCCAGCAGCCAAGTGGTAGCGGGGGCCTACGAGCAGTACTTC. Translated, it gives CASSQVVAGAYEQYF.

In this sample, this clonotype turned up many times. The chain joins TRBV13 to TRBJ2-3; tentatively, D is TRBD2 (5 bases). The CDR3 loop spans 15 amino acids. Germline V gene data show CDR1 as PRHDT and CDR2 as FYEKMQ (reference sequence). V lost 4 bases and J lost 6, with 17 bases in between. The CDR3 sequence: CASSSSAARADTQYF. The CDR3 nucleotides are TGTGCCAGCAGCTCATCGGCCGCGAGGGCGGATACGCAGTATTTT.

The J gene is TRBJ2-1, the V gene TRBV18; D is uncertain. Trimming removed 3 bases from V and 1 base from J, with 10 bases in between. The CDR3 has 15 residues. Germline lookup yields CDR1 KGHSH and CDR2 LQKENI. The CDR3 spells CASSPAVSSYNEQFF. CDR3 DNA sequence: TGTGCCAGCTCACCGGCCGTGAGTTCCTACAATGAGCAGTTCTTC.

This clonotype has more than one count but fewer than ten. This chain connects TRBV28 to TRBJ2-7; D remains unclear. Germline loops: CDR1 MDHEN, CDR2 SYDVKM. The CDR3 is 14 residues long. The V end lost 4 bases, the J end lost 2 bases, and 12 bases lay between the germline ends. CDR3 amino acids: CASSSPPSPYEQYF. Here the CDR3 DNA reads TGTGCCAGCAGTTCCCCCCCGAGTCCCTACGAGCAGTACTTC.

This clonotype has more than one count but fewer than ten. The chain has TRBV9 and TRBJ2-3, with TRBD2 matching over 10 bases. In germline, CDR1 is SGDLS, CDR2 YYNGEE. The CDR3 length is 17 residues. With 0 bases clipped from V and 4 bases from J, the junction kept 8 bases outside the gene matches. Here the CDR3 reads CASSVGAAGGPPDTQYF. CDR3 bases: TGTGCCAGCAGCGTAGGTGCAGCGGGGGGGCCCCCAGATACGCAGTATTTT.

The sample holds a few counts of this clonotype. The chain joins TRBV25-1 to TRBJ1-1; a possible D gene is TRBD1 (5 bases). The ends were cut back, 3 bases at V and 7 bases at J, with 9 bases in the middle. CDR1 MGHDK and CDR2 SYGVNS come from the germline V gene. The CDR3 totals 12 residues. CDR3 coding DNA: TGTGCCAGCAGTGACCGACAGCTTGAAGCTTTCTTT. It is translated as CASSDRQLEAFF.

The chain combines TRBV20-1 with TRBJ2-1, with 10 nucleotides matching TRBD2. J was trimmed by 4 bases and V by 2 bases; bases with no gene match: 5. The V gene's germline CDR1 is DFQATT and CDR2 SNEGSKA (reference sequence). This CDR3 region has 15 residues. CDR3 amino acids: CSARLAGETYNEQFF. CDR3 nucleotide sequence: TGCAGTGCTAGACTAGCGGGAGAGACTTACAATGAGCAGTTCTTC.